This T cell receptor (beta chain) is from a study of cytomegalovirus exposure and HLA in healthy donors. PCR was performed using 60 Vbeta and 13 Jbeta primers. The assay was immunoSEQ multiplex PCR, and TCRdb's table has in-frame clones only and misses some. The sample includes under 200,000 clones, under 85% seen only once; the top ten take 3% to 3.5%. Comments on this clone: Its antigen is not known.

The study's findings and limits: Among TCR beta chains of equal frequency, HLA-associated ones were more clonally expanded in a later analysis. In vitro testing confirmed a few CMV-associated chains as specific for CMV antigens. Fewer N-insertions than the approximately 700-donor mean were reportedly shown by an Asian-associated ancestry cluster in a later analysis.

This CDR3 comprises 15 residues. The V and J ends lost 10 bases and 0 bases respectively, with 16 bases between them. Per germline, CDR1 LNHDA and CDR2 SQIVND (reference sequence). This TCR came from a female donor in good health and CMV-seronegative. Sequencing used PBMCs. The chain recombines TRBV19 with TRBJ1-5, with D possibly TRBD1 on 5 matching bases. This chain's CDR3 is CATYPGGYSNQPQHF. The CDR3 nucleotides read TGTGCCACATATCCGGGGGGGTATAGCAATCAGCCCCAGCATTTT.